These 9 T cell receptor beta chains were sequenced from one sample in a study of blood T cell repertoires in COVID-19. Sequenced by immunoSEQ multiplex PCR; TCRdb stores in-frame clones only, minus some. The data contain some 300,000 clones, 87% of them singletons. The sample was PBMCs or T cells enriched from blood (not recorded which). The receptors come from a woman under 40 who had recovered from COVID-19.

This clone was recorded a few times. V gene TRBV27 combines with J gene TRBJ1-5, with a weak D call TRBD1 (5 bases). The V gene lost 0 bases and the J gene lost 0 bases, with 18 bases spanning the gap. The CDR3 length is 19 residues. Germline CDR1 reads MNHEY; CDR2 reads SMNVEV (reference sequence). The CDR3 DNA is TGTGCCAGCAGTTTATCGGGGGGGGGAGTTCACTATAGCAATCAGCCCCAGCATTTT. Translated, it gives CASSLSGGGVHYSNQPQHF.

This clone has more than one count but fewer than ten. The chain uses TRBV5-1 and TRBJ2-2; the D gene is possibly TRBD2 (5 bases). Per germline, CDR1 SGHRS and CDR2 YFSETQ. The CDR3 is 15 residues long. V lost 0 bases and J lost 4, with 10 bases in between. The CDR3 is CASSLERAGTGELFF. Written as DNA, the CDR3 is TGCGCCAGCAGCTTGGAGAGGGCGGGCACCGGGGAGCTGTTTTTT.

The sample holds a few counts of this clone. Other DNA sequences in the sample encode the same CDR3. This rearrangement joins TRBV4-1 to TRBJ2-5; D possibly corresponds to TRBD1 (5 bases). V lost 3 bases, J lost 3 bases, and 8 bases lay in between. The germline gives CDR1 MGHRA, CDR2 YSYEKL. The CDR3 runs to 13 residues. DNA for the CDR3: TGCGCCAGCAGCCAGGAAGGGGAAGAGACCCAGTACTTC. This codes for CASSQEGEETQYF.

The V and J genes are TRBV5-1 and TRBJ2-7, with 11 bases identical to TRBD1. Germline V gene data show CDR1 as SGHRS and CDR2 as YFSETQ. The length of the CDR3 is 15 residues. V gave up 4 bases and J gave up 4 bases; unmatched junction bases: 7. The CDR3 DNA reads as TGCGCCAGCAGCCTCCTTTGGGACAGGGGGTACGAGCAGTACTTC. Translated: CASSLLWDRGYEQYF.

The V gene is TRBV19, the J gene TRBJ2-1; 7 bases line up with TRBD2. Germline V gives CDR1 LNHDA, CDR2 SQIVND (reference sequence). J was trimmed by 2 bases and V by 6 bases; bases with no gene match: 4. This CDR3 region has 14 residues. This CDR3 is CASRNGGTYNEQFF. As DNA, the CDR3 is TGTGCCAGTAGGAACGGGGGGACCTACAATGAGCAGTTCTTC.

The CDR3 sequence is CASSVGAPSEQFF. The CDR3 DNA is TGTGCCAGCAGCGTAGGCGCGCCGTCGGAGCAGTTCTTC. The chain employs TRBV9 and TRBJ2-1; no firm D call. The V gene lost 0 bases and the J gene lost 10 bases, with 11 bases spanning the gap. The CDR3 contains 13 residues. Germline CDR1 is SGDLS and CDR2 is YYNGEE.

The V call is TRBV29-1, the J call TRBJ1-2; no clear D. Germline CDR1 reads SQVTM; CDR2 reads ANQGSEA. V was pared by 4 bases and J by 8 bases, with 11 bases between. The CDR3 consists of 11 residues. In nucleotides, the CDR3 is TGCAGCGTTGGGACGGGGAGGGGCTACACCTTC. This codes for CSVGTGRGYTF. The variable domain in full, with the rest retrieved from reference TRBV29-1 and TRBJ1-2, is SAVISQKPSRDICQRGTSLTIQCQVDSQVTMMFWYRQQPGQSLTLIATANQGSEATYESGFVIDKFPISRPNLTFSTLTVSNMSPEDSSIYLCSVGTGRGYTFGSGTRLTVV.

The V gene is TRBV6-5, the J gene TRBJ2-7, with 8 bases matching TRBD1. V was clipped by 6 bases and J by 9 bases; unmatched bases: 16. The CDR3 sequence is 15 residues long. Germline V gene data show CDR1 as MNHEY and CDR2 as SVGAGI. The CDR3: CASRKTGQEIRGQYF. The DNA of the CDR3 is TGTGCCAGCAGAAAGACGGGACAGGAGATACGGGGGCAGTACTTC.

The gene calls are TRBV30 and TRBJ2-7, with 8 bases that match TRBD1. The CDR3 contains 14 residues. The V gene's germline CDR1 is GTSNPN and CDR2 SVGIG (reference sequence). J gave up 7 bases and V 5 bases, and 13 bases lay outside the gene matches. The CDR3 reads CAWGRGTGPGEQYF. The CDR3 nucleotides are TGTGCCTGGGGTAGGGGGACAGGCCCGGGGGAGCAGTACTTC.